This TCR beta chain stems from a study of blood T cell repertoires in COVID-19. Study summary: Acute and convalescent COVID-19 specimens originated in the United States, Italy and Spain. T cells, B-cell-depleted T cells, or PBMCs provided the cDNA or gDNA that served as material.

The CDR3 loop spans 15 amino acids. The germline V gene has CDR1 MNHEY and CDR2 SVGAGI. J lost 4 bases, V lost 7 bases, and 9 bases had no gene match. Method: immunoSEQ multiplex PCR; TCRdb's copy keeps in-frame clones and lacks some. This table holds over 50,000 clones, more than 85% found once. The source is a man in his forties or fifties with active COVID-19. V usage is TRBV6-5 and J usage is TRBJ1-2; TRBD1 aligns across 10 bases. Sequencing was performed on peripheral blood. The CDR3 sequence: CASTTWTGGSYGYTF. The CDR3 coding sequence is TGTGCCAGCACTACCTGGACAGGGGGTAGCTATGGCTACACCTTC.